This passage covers 21 T cell receptor beta chains from one sample sequenced in a study of response to subunit inactivated influenza vaccine. Via MiXCR, TCRdb re-called the RT-PCR reads, giving one row per CDR3 protein. The sample records around 200,000 distinct CDR3 sequences, about a tenth being singletons. The specimen comprised non-naive T cells sorted from PBMCs, sampled on the day of vaccination. The receptor set was obtained from a man aged 50 to 59 who received an inactivated influenza vaccine.

The rearrangement joins TRBV5-6 to TRBJ2-2, with TRBD2 identical over 12 bases. The germline V gene encodes CDR1 SGHDT and CDR2 YYEEEE. V dropped 4 bases and J dropped 7; count of bases not matched to a gene: 5. This CDR3 is 15 amino acids long. The CDR3 loop is CASSRLAGVIGELFF. The CDR3 DNA is TGTGCCAGCAGCCGACTAGCGGGAGTCATCGGGGAGCTGTTTTTT.

The J gene is TRBJ2-1, the V gene TRBV11-1; D is perhaps TRBD2 (5 bases). V gave up 1 base and J gave up 1 base, with 17 bases separating them. The germline CDR1 and CDR2 sequences are SGHAT and FQDESV (reference sequence). The CDR3 contains 18 residues. In DNA form, the CDR3 reads TGTGCCAGCAGCTTAGAAGGGAGCAAGAGCAGGTCCTACAATGAGCAGTTCTTC. Translating gives CASSLEGSKSRSYNEQFF.

At least ten counts were recorded for this clonotype. CDR3 nucleotide sequence: TGTGCCAGCAGTGGGAGGACATCCGCCTCTGGAAACACCATATATTTT. It is translated as CASSGRTSASGNTIYF. The gene calls are TRBV2 and TRBJ1-3; possible D gene TRBD1, 5 bases. The V gene lost 4 bases and the J gene lost 0 bases, with 13 bases spanning the gap. Germline CDR1 SNHLY, CDR2 FYNNEI. There are 16 residues in the CDR3.

This clonotype was observed a few times. The rearrangement uses TRBV27 and TRBJ2-3; D unresolved. Per the germline V gene, CDR1 is MNHEY and CDR2 is SMNVEV (reference sequence). The length of the CDR3 is 15 residues. Trimming removed 6 bases from V and 1 base from J, with 14 bases in between. CDR3 sequence (DNA): TGTGCCAGCAGAAGGAGTCCCTCTGGCACAGATACGCAGTATTTT. It translates to CASRRSPSGTDTQYF.

The table lists this clonotype with many counts. The chain couples TRBV12-3 or TRBV12-4 to TRBJ2-5; D unresolved. The CDR3 consists of 13 residues. Trimming cost V 4 bases and J 6 bases, with 12 bases left between them. The DNA for the CDR3 is TGTGCCAGCAGTTCGGGCAGCCGGAAGACCCAGTACTTC. Translated: CASSSGSRKTQYF.

This clonotype was observed many times. This chain uses TRBV6-2 or TRBV6-3 with TRBJ1-5; TRBD1 matches at 9 bases. The CDR3 is 16 amino acids. Germline values: CDR1 MNHEY, CDR2 SVGEGT. The J segment lost 5 bases and the V segment lost 6 bases, leaving 11 bases of the junction unmatched. The CDR3 nucleotides are TGTGCCAGCAGCATTGCCTCGGGACAGGGCCATCAGCCCCAGCATTTT. Translated: CASSIASGQGHQPQHF.

This clonotype was seen a few times. The J gene is TRBJ2-1, the V gene TRBV9, with a tentative D call TRBD2 (6 bases). The CDR3 is 14 residues long. The germline CDR1 and CDR2 sequences are SGDLS and YYNGEE. The ends were cut back, 6 bases at V and 6 bases at J, with 16 bases in the middle. CDR3 sequence reads: CASTPRGALNEQFF. The CDR3 DNA is TGTGCCAGCACGCCCCGCGGGGCCCTCAATGAGCAGTTCTTC.

This clonotype has just a few counts. The rearrangement links TRBV20-1 to TRBJ1-2; 10 nucleotides agree with TRBD1. V lost 5 bases and J lost 4; bases outside the gene matches: 7. Germline lookup yields CDR1 DFQATT and CDR2 SNEGSKA (reference sequence). The CDR3 consists of 14 residues. CDR3 loop: CSAGDRGLSYGYTF. The CDR3 bases are TGCAGTGCTGGTGACAGGGGGCTTAGCTATGGCTACACCTTC.

This clonotype was seen a few times. The chain uses TRBV20-1 and TRBJ1-6; no reliable D call. The CDR3 has 17 residues. V dropped 3 bases and J dropped 6 bases, with 21 bases sitting between them. CDR1 and CDR2 (germline): DFQATT, SNEGSKA (reference sequence). Written as DNA, the CDR3 is TGCAGTGCTAGTACGACATTACTTGCTGGGCCTAATTCACCCCTCCACTTT. This gives the protein CSASTTLLAGPNSPLHF.

This chain uses TRBV2 with TRBJ2-7; 11 bases fit TRBD2. CDR1 and CDR2 (germline): SNHLY, FYNNEI. V lost 4 bases and J lost 5; bases outside the gene matches: 7. The length of the CDR3 is 15 residues. Written as DNA, the CDR3 is TGTGCCAGCAGTGCCGGACTAGCGGGTATTCACGAGCAGTACTTC. Amino acids: CASSAGLAGIHEQYF.

This clonotype turned up a few times. V usage is TRBV10-3 and J usage is TRBJ2-7; 7 nucleotides line up with TRBD1. The length of the CDR3 is 15 residues. Germline V gives CDR1 ENHRY, CDR2 SYGVKD. Trimming cost V 2 bases and J 3 bases; bases outside gene matches: 7. This chain's CDR3 is CAISEQMAGGYEQYF. The CDR3 DNA reads as TGTGCCATCAGTGAGCAAATGGCAGGGGGCTACGAGCAGTACTTC.

In its sample, this clonotype was seen many times. V is TRBV5-1 and J is TRBJ2-1, with D maybe TRBD2 (5 bases). Trimming pared 0 bases from V and 7 bases from J, leaving 14 bases between. The V gene's germline CDR1 is SGHRS and CDR2 YFSETQ. The CDR3 runs to 15 residues. The CDR3 DNA reads as TGCGCCAGCAGCTTGGACCCGGGAAAAGTAAATGAGCAGTTCTTC. It translates to CASSLDPGKVNEQFF. The whole variable domain, remainder taken from reference TRBV5-1 and TRBJ2-1, is KAGVTQTPRYLIKTRGQQVTLSCSPISGHRSVSWYQQTPGQGLQFLFEYFSETQRNKGNFPGRFSGRQFSNSRSEMNVSTLELGDSALYLCASSLDPGKVNEQFFGPGTRLTVL.

The chain carries TRBV12-3 or TRBV12-4 and TRBJ1-1; a weak D match, TRBD1 (5 bases). The CDR3 sequence is 14 residues long. V lost 3 bases and J lost 1, with 9 bases in between. The DNA of the CDR3 is TGTGCCAGCAGTTTCGGGACGGCGAACACTGAAGCTTTCTTT. It translates to CASSFGTANTEAFF.

This clonotype was seen a handful of times. The chain carries TRBV12-3 or TRBV12-4 and TRBJ1-1; D ambiguous. Trimming took off 2 bases at V and 4 bases at J, with 11 bases between the two ends. CDR3 length equals 14 residues. CDR3 loop: CASSLSDHLTEAFF. The CDR3 region has the DNA TGTGCCAGCAGTTTATCGGACCACCTCACTGAAGCTTTCTTT.

This clonotype showed up many times. CDR3 loop: CASSQWTGFTDTQYF. CDR3 coding DNA: TGCGCCAGCAGCCAATGGACAGGATTCACAGATACGCAGTATTTT. The J gene is TRBJ2-3, the V gene TRBV4-3; 7 bases are a match to TRBD1. V trimming: 2 bases; J trimming: 2 bases; junction bases outside the gene matches: 4. Germline loops: CDR1 LGHNA, CDR2 YSLEER. The CDR3 is 15 residues long.

The chain has TRBV4-1 and TRBJ1-1, with unresolved D. This CDR3 spans 16 amino acids. The ends were cut back, 0 bases at V and 0 bases at J, with 11 bases in the middle. Germline CDR1 is MGHRA and CDR2 is YSYEKL. The CDR3 DNA sequence: TGCGCCAGCAGCCAAGATAACAGACGAATGAACACTGAAGCTTTCTTT. Translation: CASSQDNRRMNTEAFF.

This clonotype has a handful of counts. The CDR3 bases are TGTGCCAGCCAGGCCCAAGAGACCCAGTACTTC. This codes for CASQAQETQYF. This chain uses TRBV2 with TRBJ2-5; D unresolved. The CDR3 has 11 amino acids. V was trimmed by 8 bases and J by 1 base, leaving 5 bases between them. Germline CDR1 and CDR2: SNHLY and FYNNEI.

This clonotype was observed many times. J is TRBJ2-1 and V is TRBV20-1; D may be TRBD1 or TRBD2 (5 bases each). The ends were cut back, 3 bases at V and 7 bases at J, with 19 bases in the middle. CDR3 length: 15 residues. Germline lookup yields CDR1 DFQATT and CDR2 SNEGSKA (reference sequence). CDR3 nucleotides: TGCAGTGCTAGCGTTCAAAAGGGGTGGAGGAATGAGCAGTTCTTC. Residues: CSASVQKGWRNEQFF.

This clonotype came up many times. The J gene is TRBJ1-4, the V gene TRBV27, with 11 bases fitting TRBD1. Germline values: CDR1 MNHEY, CDR2 SMNVEV (reference sequence). This CDR3 region has 14 residues. The V gene end was trimmed by 6 bases and the J gene end by 11 bases; junction bases not matched to a gene: 8. CDR3 protein: CASRILRDRGKLFF. For the CDR3, the DNA is TGTGCCAGCAGGATACTACGGGACAGGGGGAAACTGTTTTTT.

This sequence joins TRBV20-1 and TRBJ1-5, with D perhaps matching TRBD1 (5 bases). Germline V gene data show CDR1 as DFQATT and CDR2 as SNEGSKA (reference sequence). V gave up 0 bases and J gave up 6 bases, with 12 bases separating them. The CDR3 runs to 14 residues. Here the CDR3 reads CSARDMQGIQPQHF. The CDR3 DNA sequence: TGCAGTGCTAGAGATATGCAGGGAATTCAGCCCCAGCATTTT.

This clonotype was found many times. V usage is TRBV15 and J usage is TRBJ2-4, with unresolved D. This CDR3 has 16 residues. Trimming removed 0 bases at V and 6 bases at J, with 15 bases between. Per germline, CDR1 LNHNV and CDR2 YYDKDF (reference sequence). CDR3 residues: CATSRDPGGTRNIQYF. The CDR3, as DNA: TGTGCCACCAGCAGAGATCCTGGCGGTACGAGAAACATTCAGTACTTC.